The 13 T cell receptor beta chains below all came from one sample that was sequenced in a study of regulatory T cells in long-lasting Graves disease. Specified time point: persistent/refractory GD, antithyroid drugs over 5 years with positive TRAb. PBMC-derived RNA was used for the TCR library. The authors built TCR beta libraries using iRepertoire HTBI primers and Arm-PCR of CDR3 regions. TCRdb passed the multiplex PCR reads through MiXCR, listing each CDR3 protein once. The sample carries roughly 500,000 distinct CDR3 sequences, 20% to 25% recorded once. The material sequenced was peripheral blood mononuclear cells (PBMCs), taken when the disease was refractory, from a patient treated with antithyroid drugs. Receptors originate from a female donor with Graves disease.

This clonotype appeared once. The rearrangement uses TRBV7-2 and TRBJ2-5; 9 bases are shared with TRBD1. This CDR3 comprises 15 residues. V was clipped by 3 bases and J by 5 bases; unmatched bases: 7. The germline V gene encodes CDR1 SGHTA and CDR2 FQGNSA. CDR3 sequence: CASSFYRGREETQYF. CDR3 nucleotide sequence: TGTGCCAGCAGCTTCTACAGGGGGCGCGAGGAGACCCAGTACTTC.

The sample holds many counts of this clonotype. The chain combines TRBV28 with TRBJ2-4; the D is unclear. Trimming pared 3 bases from V and 7 bases from J, leaving 19 bases between. CDR3 length equals 16 residues. Per the germline V gene, CDR1 is MDHEN and CDR2 is SYDVKM. The CDR3: CASSLVQTQLWNIQYF. The CDR3 nucleotides are TGTGCCAGCAGTTTGGTGCAGACCCAGTTGTGGAACATTCAGTACTTC.

This clonotype was seen repeatedly, ten times or more. The chain links TRBV7-2 to TRBJ2-7, with 8 bases aligning to TRBD1. From germline, CDR1 is SGHTA and CDR2 FQGNSA. With V trimmed by 2 bases and J by 3 bases, 3 bases remained unmatched. The CDR3 is 14 residues long. The DNA of the CDR3 is TGTGCCAGCAGCTTATCGGGACAGGTCTACGAGCAGTACTTC. It specifies CASSLSGQVYEQYF.

This clonotype showed up just a few times. Given a much more abundant clone one base away, this may be a read error. The V gene is TRBV12-5, the J gene TRBJ2-6; D gene ambiguous. Germline CDR1 and CDR2: LGHNT and FRNRAP. Trimming shortened V by 5 bases and J by 2 bases, and 10 bases separated the two germline ends. This CDR3 spans 15 amino acids. DNA of the CDR3: TGTGCTAGTGGTGCCGTGAGCCCTGGGGCCAACGTCCTGACTTTC. Translated: CASGAVSPGANVLTF.

This clonotype was recorded a few times. The J gene is TRBJ2-2, the V gene TRBV2, with TRBD1 as a possible D gene (5 bases). CDR1 is SNHLY, CDR2 FYNNEI, per germline. CDR3 length equals 16 residues. V was pared by 7 bases and J by 0 bases, with 15 bases between. CDR3 sequence reads: CASTRYRQTNTGELFF. The CDR3 DNA reads as TGTGCCAGCACCAGATACAGACAGACGAACACCGGGGAGCTGTTTTTT. The full variable domain, its missing parts supplied by reference TRBV2 and TRBJ2-2, is EPEVTQTPSHQVTQMGQEVILRCVPISNHLYFYWYRQILGQKVEFLVSFYNNEISEKSEIFDDQFSVERPDGSNFTLKIRSTKLEDSAMYFCASTRYRQTNTGELFFGEGSRLTVL.

This clonotype was picked up many times. The rearrangement uses TRBV2 and TRBJ2-7; no reliable D call. V lost 1 base and J lost 0, with 10 bases in between. This CDR3 contains 15 residues. CDR1 is SNHLY, CDR2 FYNNEI, per germline. CDR3 nucleotides: TGTGCCAGCAGTGAAGACAGCAACGTCTCCTACGAGCAGTACTTC. This translates into CASSEDSNVSYEQYF.

This clonotype was seen more than once but under ten times. This sequence joins TRBV11-1 and TRBJ1-1, with a tentative D call TRBD1 (6 bases). Germline V gene sequence: CDR1 SGHAT, CDR2 FQDESV (reference sequence). V lost 3 bases and J 5 bases, leaving 19 bases between the germline ends. The CDR3 sequence is 16 residues long. CDR3 nucleotides: TGTGCCAGCAGCTTGCTAGGAAGGGGGGGAAAAACTGAAGCTTTCTTT. Protein product: CASSLLGRGGKTEAFF. The entire variable domain, with the rest obtained from reference TRBV11-1 and TRBJ1-1, is as follows: EAEVAQSPRYKITEKSQAVAFWCDPISGHATLYWYRQILGQGPELLVQFQDESVVDDSQLPKDRFSAERLKGVDSTLKIQPAELGDSAMYLCASSLLGRGGKTEAFFGQGTRLTVV.

This clonotype was detected many times. The chain recombines TRBV6-1 with TRBJ1-5; perhaps TRBD1 as D (5 bases). With 5 bases removed from V and 3 bases from J, the gap between germline ends came to 8 bases. In germline, CDR1 is MNHNS, CDR2 SASEGT. The CDR3 has 13 residues. This chain's CDR3 is CASSRGLNQPQHF. CDR3 coding DNA: TGTGCCAGCAGTAGGGGACTCAATCAGCCCCAGCATTTT.

The V call is TRBV12-3 or TRBV12-4, the J call TRBJ2-1; TRBD2 matches 9 bases. The length of the CDR3 is 15 residues. J lost 1 base, V lost 6 bases, and 4 bases had no gene match. In nucleotides, the CDR3 is TGTGCCAGCAGCTTTAGCGGGGGTTCCTACAATGAGCAGTTCTTC. Its protein is CASSFSGGSYNEQFF.

This clonotype was seen at least ten times. The V call is TRBV28, the J call TRBJ1-1; TRBD1 might be the D (5 bases). The CDR3 spans 12 residues. Germline loops: CDR1 MDHEN, CDR2 SYDVKM. Trimming stripped 4 bases from V and 8 bases from J, with 11 bases between. DNA of the CDR3: TGTGCCAGCAGTTCCCAGGGTCGGGAAGCTTTCTTT. It yields the protein CASSSQGREAFF.

The chain joins TRBV9 to TRBJ2-7, with 11 bases that match TRBD2. Germline-derived CDR1 and CDR2 are SGDLS and YYNGEE. V lost 3 bases, J lost 6 bases, and 20 bases stayed unmatched. The CDR3 is made up of 19 amino acids. The CDR3 bases are TGTGCCAGCAGCGGGGCTACTAGCGGGAGTAGTCTAATGGGAAGCGAGCAGTACTTC. Its protein is CASSGATSGSSLMGSEQYF. Combining the CDR3 with reference TRBV9 and TRBJ2-7 gives the whole variable domain DSGVTQTPKHLITATGQRVTLRCSPRSGDLSVYWYQQSLDQGLQFLIQYYNGEERAKGNILERFSAQQFPDLHSELNLSSLELGDSALYFCASSGATSGSSLMGSEQYFGPGTRLTVT.

This clonotype came up many times. The gene calls are TRBV6-2 or TRBV6-3 and TRBJ2-7; D is uncertain. Per the germline V gene, CDR1 is MNHEY and CDR2 is SVGEGT. The V end was cut by 2 bases, the J end by 3 bases, with 14 bases between. The CDR3 totals 15 residues. This CDR3 reads CASSYDMGHRYEQYF. In DNA, the CDR3 is TGTGCCAGCAGTTACGACATGGGCCATCGCTACGAGCAGTACTTC.

The chain is built from TRBV7-2 and TRBJ1-5; the match to TRBD1 covers 8 bases. Looked up from germline, CDR1 is SGHTA and CDR2 is FQGNSA. The CDR3 totals 19 residues. J was trimmed by 9 bases and V by 2 bases; bases with no gene match: 21. For the CDR3, the DNA is TGTGCCAGCAGCTTAAAGTTGGACAGGGCCTCCCCAGGGGTTTGGCCCCAGCATTTT. Translation gives CASSLKLDRASPGVWPQHF.